This T cell receptor (beta chain) was obtained from a study of cytomegalovirus exposure and HLA in healthy donors. Study at large: Of 398 genotyped donors, about 81% clustered with self-reported Caucasian donors. General study findings and limits: By HLA locus, TCR association rates varied in a later analysis, with DRB1 showing the most and HLA-C the fewest. The study recorded 150 to 200 TCR beta chains that were cytomegalovirus-associated. In all likelihood, a cluster of highly shared sequence variants was a sequencing artifact.

As concerns this clone: What it recognizes is unknown.

Germline CDR1 MNHEY, CDR2 SMNVEV (reference sequence). The CDR3 runs 13 residues. Losses at the gene ends were 7 bases for V and 2 bases for J; bases not matched to a gene: 5. Primers for the PCR totalled 60 Vbeta and 13 Jbeta. Assay: immunoSEQ multiplex PCR; the TCRdb copy retains only in-frame clones and omits some. Among some 200,000 clones, roughly 77% were seen once, and the ten largest hold approximately 0.4%. The chain employs TRBV27 and TRBJ2-7; the match to TRBD1 covers 7 bases. The receptor was derived from a male donor in good health and CMV-seropositive. The material sequenced was PBMCs. DNA for the CDR3: TGTGCCAGCAACCGACAGGGAGCCTACGAGCAGTACTTC. This encodes CASNRQGAYEQYF.